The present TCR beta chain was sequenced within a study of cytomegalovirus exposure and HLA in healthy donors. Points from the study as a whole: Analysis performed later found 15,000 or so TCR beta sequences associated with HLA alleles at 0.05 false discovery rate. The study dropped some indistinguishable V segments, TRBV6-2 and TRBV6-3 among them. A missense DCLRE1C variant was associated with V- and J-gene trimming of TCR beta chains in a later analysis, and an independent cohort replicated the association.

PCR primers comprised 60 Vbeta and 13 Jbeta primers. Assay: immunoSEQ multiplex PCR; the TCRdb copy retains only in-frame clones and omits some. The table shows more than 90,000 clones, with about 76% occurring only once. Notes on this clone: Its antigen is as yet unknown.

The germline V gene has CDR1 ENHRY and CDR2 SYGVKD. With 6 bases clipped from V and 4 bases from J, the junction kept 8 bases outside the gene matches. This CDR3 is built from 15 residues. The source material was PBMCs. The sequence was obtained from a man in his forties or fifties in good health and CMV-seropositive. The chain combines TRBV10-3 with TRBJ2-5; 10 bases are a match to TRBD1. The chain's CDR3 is CAISKGQGLAETQYF. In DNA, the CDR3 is TGTGCCATCAGCAAGGGACAGGGGCTTGCAGAGACCCAGTACTTC.